The 6 T cell receptor beta chains below were found in one sample sequenced in a study of OX40 agonist ivuxolimab in advanced cancers. TCRdb keeps only in-frame clones here, not all; method: immunoSEQ multiplex PCR. The sample holds approximately 38,000 clones; 80% to 85% are singletons and the top ten take 21%. The sample was CD4+ or CD8+ T cells sorted from blood, taken in a trial of the OX40 agonist ivuxolimab. The receptors derive from an adult with an advanced solid tumor such as melanoma, head and neck, liver or kidney cancer.

For this clone: The junction differs from germline at one of its ends, possibly a read error. Other DNA variants within this sample encode the same CDR3. This chain links TRBV28 with TRBJ1-5, with D uncertain. The CDR3 contains 12 residues. Looked up from germline, CDR1 is MDHEN and CDR2 is SYDVKM. CDR3 coding DNA: TGCGCCAGCAGTTTGAACCGTCAGCCCCAGCATTTT. Its translation: CASSLNRQPQHF.

This clone has just a few counts. This sequence joins TRBV4-1 and TRBJ2-7; tentatively, D is TRBD2 (6 bases). The V gene lost 2 bases and the J gene lost 2 bases, with 16 bases spanning the gap. The CDR3 is 16 residues long. Germline V CDR1 and CDR2: MGHRA, YSYEKL. The DNA for the CDR3 is TGCGCCAGCAGCCAAAAGAGCCGGGACTCGACCTACGAGCAGTACTTC. Translation gives CASSQKSRDSTYEQYF.

The V and J genes are TRBV2 and TRBJ1-2, with 8 bases lining up with TRBD1. The CDR3 has 12 amino acids. CDR1 SNHLY and CDR2 FYNNEI come from the germline V gene. V was pared by 4 bases and J by 6 bases, with 1 base of the junction left unmatched. Written as DNA, the CDR3 is TGTGCCAGCAGTGCGACAGGGGATGGCTACACCTTC. Protein: CASSATGDGYTF.

Only one count was recorded for this clone. The CDR3: CASIRQGGNTGELFF. Written as DNA, the CDR3 is TGTGCCAGCATACGACAGGGGGGGAACACCGGGGAGCTGTTTTTT. The chain links TRBV6-1 to TRBJ2-2; TRBD1 matches 9 bases. The junction had 4 bases not matched to a gene; V was cut back by 7 bases and J by 1 base. The CDR3 length is 15 residues. The germline V gene has CDR1 MNHNS and CDR2 SASEGT.

This sequence joins TRBV6-6 and TRBJ2-7; D is perhaps TRBD1 (6 bases). V lost 5 bases and J 5 bases, leaving 7 bases between the germline ends. The CDR3 consists of 11 residues. Per germline, CDR1 MNHNY and CDR2 SVGAGI (reference sequence). CDR3 sequence reads: CASSTGHEQYF. CDR3 DNA sequence: TGTGCCAGCAGTACAGGGCACGAGCAGTACTTC.

This clone was picked up one time. The chain is built from TRBV28 and TRBJ1-1, with D uncertain. The CDR3 has 14 amino acids. The germline gives CDR1 MDHEN, CDR2 SYDVKM. Between the trimmed V and J ends, which lost 6 bases and 1 base, there was a span of 12 bases. The CDR3 here is CASRIDGENTEAFF. CDR3 nucleotides: TGTGCCAGCAGGATAGACGGGGAGAACACTGAAGCTTTCTTT.